Listed below are T cell receptor beta chains from one sample, sequenced in a study of lymphopenia after photon versus proton radiotherapy. TCRdb keeps only in-frame clones here, not all; method: immunoSEQ multiplex PCR. Among around 70,000 clones listed, around 90% were seen once. Specimen: peripheral blood, collected from a patient treated with photon-based radiotherapy. The receptors originated from a woman aged 40 to 55 with cholangiocarcinoma. Both conserved end residues are part of each CDR3. Each record gives: D gene, V gene, J gene, clone size, CDR3 DNA, CDR3 protein. A D gene is named only where the DNA matches it firmly. Clone size is stated in some rows and not others, as once, few, many or a class when expanded.

D gene: NA
V gene: TRBV10-2
J gene: TRBJ1-1
clone size: NA
CDR3 DNA: TGCGCCAGCAGTGAGTCGGTGGCCAACACTGAAGCTTTCTTT
CDR3 protein: CASSESVANTEAFF

D gene: TRBD2
V gene: TRBV27
J gene: TRBJ2-5
clone size: NA
CDR3 DNA: TGTGCCAGCAGTTCGAGCGGGAGGCACGAGACCCAGTACTTC
CDR3 protein: CASSSSGRHETQYF

D gene: NA
V gene: TRBV7-9
J gene: TRBJ2-5
clone size: NA
CDR3 DNA: TGTGCCAGCAGCTTAGTGGTGGAGACCCAGTACTTC
CDR3 protein: CASSLVVETQYF

D gene: TRBD1
V gene: TRBV15
J gene: TRBJ2-3
clone size: NA
CDR3 DNA: TGTGCCACCAGCAGCCGGGACAGGGACACAGATACGCAGTATTTT
CDR3 protein: CATSSRDRDTDTQYF

D gene: TRBD2
V gene: TRBV6-1
J gene: TRBJ2-1
clone size: NA
CDR3 DNA: TGTGCCAGCAGTGGAGGAGGACTAGCGACATACCTCGAGCAGTTCTTC
CDR3 protein: CASSGGGLATYLEQFF

D gene: NA
V gene: TRBV11-3
J gene: TRBJ2-7
clone size: NA
CDR3 DNA: TGTGCCAGCAGCTTATGCCGGGACATAGACTACGAGCAGTACTTC
CDR3 protein: CASSLCRDIDYEQYF

D gene: TRBD2
V gene: TRBV4-2
J gene: TRBJ2-5
clone size: NA
CDR3 DNA: TGTGCCAGCAGCCAAGATCATAAGGTAGCGGGGGATGAGACCCAGTACTTC
CDR3 protein: CASSQDHKVAGDETQYF

D gene: TRBD2
V gene: TRBV9
J gene: TRBJ2-3
clone size: NA
CDR3 DNA: TGTGCCAGCAGCGTAAGCGGGGGAGTAACAGATACGCAGTATTTT
CDR3 protein: CASSVSGGVTDTQYF

D gene: NA
V gene: TRBV28
J gene: TRBJ1-3
clone size: NA
CDR3 DNA: TGTGCCAGCCAAGACAGCTCTGGAAACACCATATATTTT
CDR3 protein: CASQDSSGNTIYF

D gene: NA
V gene: TRBV5-1
J gene: TRBJ2-3
clone size: once
CDR3 DNA: TGCGCCAGCAGCCTTCGCACAGATACGCAGTATTTT
CDR3 protein: CASSLRTDTQYF

D gene: TRBD1
V gene: TRBV11-2
J gene: TRBJ2-1
clone size: NA
CDR3 DNA: TGTGCCAGCAGCCGCACGACAGGGGACAATGAGCAGTTCTTC
CDR3 protein: CASSRTTGDNEQFF

D gene: TRBD2
V gene: TRBV28
J gene: TRBJ2-1
clone size: NA
CDR3 DNA: TGTGCCAGCAGCGAGAGGACTAGCGGGATCTACAATGAGCAGTTCTTC
CDR3 protein: CASSERTSGIYNEQFF

D gene: NA
V gene: TRBV2
J gene: TRBJ1-1
clone size: NA
CDR3 DNA: TGTGCCAGCGCAATCCGGGGGACTGAAGCTTTCTTT
CDR3 protein: CASAIRGTEAFF

D gene: NA
V gene: TRBV30
J gene: TRBJ1-5
clone size: NA
CDR3 DNA: TGTGCCTGGAACACCGCACGGGGGACTCAGCCCCAGCATTTT
CDR3 protein: CAWNTARGTQPQHF

D gene: TRBD2
V gene: TRBV2
J gene: TRBJ2-1
clone size: NA
CDR3 DNA: TGTGCCAGCTCCCCGGGACTAGCGGGAGAGGGTGAGCAGTTCTTC
CDR3 protein: CASSPGLAGEGEQFF

D gene: NA
V gene: TRBV14
J gene: TRBJ1-2
clone size: NA
CDR3 DNA: TGTGCCAGCAGCCAAGATAATCGTCGTGGCTACACCTTC
CDR3 protein: CASSQDNRRGYTF

D gene: TRBD1
V gene: TRBV4-1
J gene: TRBJ2-1
clone size: NA
CDR3 DNA: TGCGCCAGCAGCCTGATTCGGCAGGGGGAGTTCTTC
CDR3 protein: CASSLIRQGEFF

D gene: NA
V gene: TRBV5-1
J gene: TRBJ1-3
clone size: NA
CDR3 DNA: TGCGCCAGCAGCCCCCTATCCCTTTCTGGAAACACCATATATTTT
CDR3 protein: CASSPLSLSGNTIYF

D gene: TRBD1
V gene: TRBV7-9
J gene: TRBJ2-1
clone size: NA
CDR3 DNA: TGTGCCAGCAGCTCCGCGGGACAGGACAATGAGCAGTTCTTC
CDR3 protein: CASSSAGQDNEQFF

D gene: TRBD1
V gene: TRBV5-1
J gene: TRBJ1-4
clone size: NA
CDR3 DNA: TGCGCCAGCCGGACAGGGGGAAATGAAAAACTGTTTTTT
CDR3 protein: CASRTGGNEKLFF

D gene: NA
V gene: TRBV25-1
J gene: TRBJ1-5
clone size: NA
CDR3 DNA: TGTGCCAGCAGTGGTGGCAATCAGCCCCAGCATTTT
CDR3 protein: CASSGGNQPQHF

D gene: NA
V gene: TRBV5-1
J gene: TRBJ1-2
clone size: NA
CDR3 DNA: TGCGCCAGCAAAAACAAGACCGGGACGAGAGGCTACACCTTC
CDR3 protein: CASKNKTGTRGYTF

D gene: NA
V gene: TRBV9
J gene: TRBJ2-7
clone size: NA
CDR3 DNA: TGTGCCAGCAGCGTAGCTGAGGGGGGCTACGAGCAGTACTTC
CDR3 protein: CASSVAEGGYEQYF

D gene: NA
V gene: TRBV5-1
J gene: TRBJ2-5
clone size: NA
CDR3 DNA: TGCGCCAGCAGCTTGGAGGGGGGGCCCCGCGAGACCCAGTACTTC
CDR3 protein: CASSLEGGPRETQYF

D gene: TRBD2
V gene: TRBV19
J gene: TRBJ2-2
clone size: few
CDR3 DNA: TGTGCCAGTACGGTCCTAGCGGGAGACACCGGGGAGCTGTTTTTT
CDR3 protein: CASTVLAGDTGELFF

D gene: TRBD1
V gene: TRBV15
J gene: TRBJ1-6
clone size: once
CDR3 DNA: TGTGCCACCAGCAGAGTAGTGACAGGGGGTTCACCCCTCCACTTT
CDR3 protein: CATSRVVTGGSPLHF

D gene: TRBD1
V gene: TRBV9
J gene: TRBJ2-2
clone size: NA
CDR3 DNA: TGTGCCAGCAGCGCACAGGGGTCGAACACCGGGGAGCTGTTTTTT
CDR3 protein: CASSAQGSNTGELFF

D gene: TRBD2
V gene: TRBV11-2
J gene: TRBJ2-3
clone size: NA
CDR3 DNA: TGTGCCAGCAGCTACAACGGGGGGTCCACAGATACGCAGTATTTT
CDR3 protein: CASSYNGGSTDTQYF